This TCR beta chain was sequenced during a study of cytomegalovirus exposure and HLA in healthy donors. Study summary: Most donors, about 77% of 398 genotyped, fell in the Caucasian-associated ancestry cluster. Study-level points and caveats: CMV serostatus was the sole immune exposure information available. Investigators reported approximately 150 TCR beta chains as tied to cytomegalovirus. Common viral pathogens (according to a later analysis) appeared linked to several of the most significant clusters.

Concerning this clone itself: Its specificity is unknown.

13 Jbeta primers and 60 Vbeta primers were used for the PCR. Here immunoSEQ multiplex PCR was the method, and the copy in TCRdb shows in-frame clones only, minus some. Of 150,000 to 200,000 clones listed, approximately 80% are singletons. This CDR3 spans 14 amino acids. Germline V gene lookup returns CDR1 MGHRA and CDR2 YSYEKL. The V end lost 1 base, the J end lost 10 bases, and 14 bases lay between the germline ends. This clonotype was sampled from a man between 18 and 35 years old in good health and CMV-seropositive. The genes are TRBV4-1 and TRBJ2-1; D unclear. The sample taken for sequencing was PBMCs. In DNA, the CDR3 is TGCGCCAGCAGCCAAGTACGGAGTAGCCCAGAGCAGTTCTTC. It specifies CASSQVRSSPEQFF.